Presented here are 3 T cell receptor beta chains from one specimen sequenced in a study of Graves' ophthalmopathy and Graves' hyperthyroidism. Transcripts of RNA were the source for amplifying TCR beta CDR3 regions. Amplification began with first-round RT-PCR using HTBI primers, then second-round multiplex PCR was performed. In TCRdb, the multiplex PCR reads were re-called with MiXCR into one record per CDR3 protein. The repertoire holds about 660,000 distinct CDR3 sequences, with over 40% as singletons. Source material: peripheral blood. These receptors were taken from an adult man with Graves' ophthalmopathy.

The table lists this clonotype with many counts. The chain links TRBV2 to TRBJ1-5; D might be TRBD1 (6 bases). This CDR3 comprises 14 residues. With 4 bases removed from V and 5 bases from J, the gap between germline ends came to 12 bases. The germline V gene has CDR1 SNHLY and CDR2 FYNNEI. CDR3 sequence (DNA): TGTGCCAGCAGTGTAAACAGGGACCATCAGCCCCAGCATTTT. This codes for CASSVNRDHQPQHF.

This clonotype has at least ten counts. The chain is built from TRBV19 and TRBJ1-5, with D possibly being TRBD1 (6 bases). CDR1 and CDR2 (germline): LNHDA, SQIVND (reference sequence). V was shortened by 5 bases and J by 0 bases, with 17 bases between the two germline ends. CDR3 size: 17 residues. The CDR3 bases are TGTGCCAGTAGTCCCTGGACAGAAGAATATAGCAATCAGCCCCAGCATTTT. Its protein is CASSPWTEEYSNQPQHF. Full variable domain (rest looked up from reference TRBV19 and TRBJ1-5): DGGITQSPKYLFRKEGQNVTLSCEQNLNHDAMYWYRQDPGQGLRLIYYSQIVNDFQKGDIAEGYSVSREKKESFPLTVTSAQKNPTAFYLCASSPWTEEYSNQPQHFGDGTRLSIL.

As to this clonotype: One base away lies a much larger clone, so this may be a sequencing read error. V usage is TRBV12-3 or TRBV12-4 and J usage is TRBJ2-5; the match to TRBD1 covers 7 bases. With 5 bases clipped from V and 5 bases from J, the junction kept 11 bases outside the gene matches. The CDR3 contains 15 residues. Written as DNA, the CDR3 is TGTGCCAGCAGTGGGGACAGAGCTACCCAGGAGACCCAGTACTTC. Protein product: CASSGDRATQETQYF.